One sample yielded the 21 T cell receptor beta chains listed below, sequenced in a study of pediatric ulcerative colitis. Assay: immunoSEQ multiplex PCR; the TCRdb copy retains only in-frame clones and omits some. The table shows under 20,000 clones, with around 70% occurring only once. During colonoscopy, one to two rectal pinch biopsies were collected. Specimen: gut tissue. Receptor source: a girl between 5 and 17 years old with moderate ulcerative colitis.

This chain uses TRBV18 with TRBJ2-1, with 9 nucleotides matching TRBD1. The V and J ends lost 2 bases and 8 bases, in that order; junction bases with no gene match: 7. Per germline, CDR1 KGHSH and CDR2 LQKENI. The CDR3 loop spans 15 amino acids. The CDR3 DNA reads TGTGCCAGCTCACCAGGACAGGGGAAGATATATGAGCAGTTCTTC. Protein product: CASSPGQGKIYEQFF. Based on the CDR3 plus reference TRBV18 and TRBJ2-1, the full variable domain is NAGVMQNPRHLVRRRGQEARLRCSPMKGHSHVYWYRQLPEEGLKFMVYLQKENIIDESGMPKERFSAEFPKEGPSILRIQQVVRGDSAAYFCASSPGQGKIYEQFFGPGTRLTVL.

The chain couples TRBV19 to TRBJ2-6; D perhaps matches TRBD1 (6 bases). Trimming removed 5 bases from V and 0 bases from J, with 17 bases in between. The CDR3 is made up of 18 amino acids. Looked up from germline, CDR1 is LNHDA and CDR2 is SQIVND (reference sequence). CDR3 DNA: TGTGCCAGTAGTGCATACAGGGCAGACTACTCTGGGGCCAACGTCCTGACTTTC. Translation gives CASSAYRADYSGANVLTF.

V and J are TRBV4-1 and TRBJ1-1; TRBD1 agrees at 9 bases. This CDR3 has 16 amino acids. V trimming: 4 bases; J trimming: 4 bases; junction bases outside the gene matches: 10. Germline V gene sequence: CDR1 MGHRA, CDR2 YSYEKL. DNA of the CDR3: TGCGCCAGCAGCCGAGTTTCGGGACAGGGAGGCACTGAAGCTTTCTTT. The encoded protein is CASSRVSGQGGTEAFF.

This clone was seen a handful of times. V gene TRBV7-9 combines with J gene TRBJ1-2; D is perhaps TRBD1 (6 bases). This CDR3 contains 17 residues. V was shortened by 5 bases and J by 5 bases, with 24 bases between the two germline ends. Germline V lookup: CDR1 SEHNR, CDR2 FQNEAQ (reference sequence). The CDR3 loop reads CASSGPRRGRGFYGYTF. DNA for the CDR3: TGTGCCAGCAGCGGCCCTCGGCGGGGCAGGGGATTTTATGGCTACACCTTC.

The chain couples TRBV9 to TRBJ2-5, with 7 nucleotides matching TRBD1. The V gene end was trimmed by 0 bases and the J gene end by 4 bases; junction bases not matched to a gene: 24. The CDR3 is made up of 21 amino acids. CDR1 and CDR2 (germline): SGDLS, YYNGEE. CDR3 DNA sequence: TGTGCCAGCAGCGTAGCTACGCCGACGGTGGGTAACGCGGCAGGGGGAGAGACCCAGTACTTC. This gives the protein CASSVATPTVGNAAGGETQYF.

J is TRBJ2-2 and V is TRBV5-6; 9 positions agree with TRBD1. The CDR3 totals 14 residues. Germline CDR1 reads SGHDT; CDR2 reads YYEEEE. J was trimmed by 8 bases and V by 2 bases; bases with no gene match: 4. CDR3 DNA: TGTGCCAGCAGCTTACAGGGGGCCTATGGGGAGCTGTTTTTT. It codes for CASSLQGAYGELFF. The whole variable domain, filled in from reference TRBV5-6 and TRBJ2-2, reads DAGVTQSPTHLIKTRGQQVTLRCSPKSGHDTVSWYQQALGQGPQFIFQYYEEEERQRGNFPDRFSGHQFPNYSSELNVNALLLGDSALYLCASSLQGAYGELFFGEGSRLTVL.

The chain joins TRBV7-2 to TRBJ2-1; TRBD2 matches 12 bases. V shed 3 bases, J shed 8 bases, and the junction held 14 bases outside the gene matches. CDR3 length: 18 amino acids. Germline-derived CDR1 and CDR2 are SGHTA and FQGNSA. CDR3 sequence: CASSFPRGLAGGPYEQFF. In nucleotides, the CDR3 is TGTGCCAGCAGCTTCCCTAGGGGGCTAGCGGGAGGGCCCTATGAGCAGTTCTTC.

The V call is TRBV6-5, the J call TRBJ2-7; D is perhaps TRBD1 (6 bases). The CDR3 covers 13 residues. The germline V gene encodes CDR1 MNHEY and CDR2 SVGAGI. The ends were cut back, 4 bases at V and 6 bases at J, with 13 bases in the middle. DNA for the CDR3: TGTGCCAGCAGTTCCAGGGGAGAAGGCGAGCAGTACTTC. This translates into CASSSRGEGEQYF.

The chain carries TRBV7-9 and TRBJ1-1; no firm D call. Trimming removed 2 bases at V and 4 bases at J, with 11 bases between. CDR1 SEHNR and CDR2 FQNEAQ come from the germline V gene (reference sequence). The CDR3 consists of 14 residues. The CDR3 DNA sequence: TGTGCCAGCAGCTTAAACTTCGGTGGCACTGAAGCTTTCTTT. Protein product: CASSLNFGGTEAFF. Full variable domain (remainder filled in from reference TRBV7-9 and TRBJ1-1): DTGVSQNPRHKITKRGQNVTFRCDPISEHNRLYWYRQTLGQGPEFLTYFQNEAQLEKSRLLSDRFSAERPKGSFSTLEIQRTEQGDSAMYLCASSLNFGGTEAFFGQGTRLTVV.

This clone was found a few times. The rearrangement joins TRBV2 to TRBJ2-6; tentatively, D is TRBD1 (5 bases). CDR1 and CDR2 (germline): SNHLY, FYNNEI. Trimming took off 5 bases at V and 0 bases at J, with 11 bases between the two ends. CDR3 size: 16 residues. CDR3 amino acids: CASSSDSNSGANVLTF. For the CDR3, the DNA is TGTGCCAGCAGTTCCGACAGTAACTCTGGGGCCAACGTCCTGACTTTC.

The chain has TRBV2 and TRBJ1-1; D gene ambiguous. The CDR3 is 12 residues long. Germline assignment: CDR1 SNHLY and CDR2 FYNNEI. Trimming took off 4 bases at V and 6 bases at J, with 9 bases between the two ends. The CDR3 protein is CASSVSLAEAFF. CDR3 bases: TGTGCCAGCAGTGTATCCTTGGCTGAAGCTTTCTTT.

This chain connects TRBV7-8 to TRBJ1-3, with no clear D. V lost 3 bases, J lost 9 bases, and 9 bases lay in between. CDR3 size: 12 residues. Germline-derived CDR1 and CDR2 are SGHVS and FQNEAQ. CDR3 residues: CASSFPLGTIYF. The DNA of the CDR3 is TGTGCCAGCAGCTTCCCCCTGGGCACCATATATTTT.

This chain links TRBV5-1 with TRBJ1-1, with unresolved D. Germline values: CDR1 SGHRS, CDR2 YFSETQ. The CDR3 runs 14 residues. V was pared by 1 base and J by 6 bases, with 13 bases between. In DNA form, the CDR3 reads TGCGCCAGCAGCTTGTTAGAAATGGGATCTGAAGCTTTCTTT. Amino acid sequence: CASSLLEMGSEAFF.

The rearrangement uses TRBV5-1 and TRBJ2-1; the D is unclear. V dropped 0 bases and J dropped 14 bases, with 12 bases sitting between them. Germline values: CDR1 SGHRS, CDR2 YFSETQ. The CDR3 spans 12 residues. The CDR3 coding sequence is TGCGCCAGCAGCTTGGATACAGATCGTGAGTTCTTC. This gives the protein CASSLDTDREFF.

The chain uses TRBV18 and TRBJ1-1; 7 bases match TRBD1. V trimming: 5 bases; J trimming: 5 bases; junction bases outside the gene matches: 5. Germline CDR1 and CDR2: KGHSH and LQKENI. This CDR3 contains 13 residues. The CDR3 sequence: CASSTQGGTEAFF. The CDR3 nucleotides read TGTGCCAGCTCAACTCAGGGGGGTACTGAAGCTTTCTTT.

J is TRBJ1-5 and V is TRBV19; TRBD1 might be the D (6 bases). V lost 8 bases, J lost 6 bases, and 14 bases lay in between. In germline, CDR1 is LNHDA, CDR2 SQIVND (reference sequence). The CDR3 runs 13 residues. The CDR3, as DNA: TGTGCCAGTCTACCGGGCAGGGGTCAGCCCCAGCATTTT. Amino acids: CASLPGRGQPQHF.

The rearrangement joins TRBV7-2 to TRBJ1-4; D call uncertain. The CDR3 runs 16 residues. Trimming took off 2 bases at V and 0 bases at J, with 10 bases between the two ends. The germline gives CDR1 SGHTA, CDR2 FQGNSA. CDR3 in DNA: TGTGCCAGCAGCTTAACGACTATCGCAACTAATGAAAAACTGTTTTTT. Translated: CASSLTTIATNEKLFF.

The chain has TRBV9 and TRBJ1-1; maybe TRBD1 (6 bases). With 4 bases removed from V and 0 bases from J, the gap between germline ends came to 13 bases. This CDR3 contains 15 residues. From germline, CDR1 is SGDLS and CDR2 YYNGEE. CDR3 sequence (DNA): TGTGCCAGCAGCCCCCTACAGGGCCTGAACACTGAAGCTTTCTTT. As protein: CASSPLQGLNTEAFF.

The chain recombines TRBV7-9 with TRBJ2-7, with 7 bases that match TRBD2. Germline CDR1 reads SEHNR; CDR2 reads FQNEAQ (reference sequence). V shed 4 bases and J 5 bases; nucleotides not matched to a gene: 8. CDR3 length: 14 residues. The CDR3 DNA is TGTGCCAGCAGCTCGCGGGAGCAGTCCCACGAGCAGTACTTC. Residues: CASSSREQSHEQYF.

This chain uses TRBV28 with TRBJ2-7; the D gene is possibly TRBD1 (6 bases). CDR1 and CDR2 from the germline V gene are MDHEN and SYDVKM. CDR3 length equals 15 residues. V dropped 6 bases and J dropped 4 bases, with 19 bases sitting between them. CDR3 DNA: TGTGCCAGCAGCCTGCGCAGGACAGCTGCTTACGAGCAGTACTTC. Amino acids: CASSLRRTAAYEQYF.

The V gene is TRBV2, the J gene TRBJ1-2; D is perhaps TRBD1 (5 bases). CDR3 length equals 12 residues. Trimming removed 8 bases from V and 5 bases from J, with 12 bases in between. Per germline, CDR1 SNHLY and CDR2 FYNNEI. The DNA for the CDR3 is TGTGCCAGCCGCCAGGGTCGGTATGGCTACACCTTC. It codes for CASRQGRYGYTF.